This T cell receptor (beta chain) was found in a study of blood T cell repertoires in COVID-19. As for the study in general: Samples taken during acute and convalescent COVID-19 were collected in the United States, Italy and Spain. Nucleic acid was either cDNA or gDNA, and it came from T cells, B-cell-depleted T cells, or PBMCs.

Per the authors' pipeline: From reference gene primer amplification, estimates of nucleated cell counts were derived. Sequenced by immunoSEQ multiplex PCR; TCRdb stores in-frame clones only, minus some. V, J and clone size reflect that table, while D and trimming were determined from the DNA. The sample includes about 120,000 clones, about four fifths of them seen just once. Trimming shortened V by 5 bases and J by 4 bases, and 12 bases separated the two germline ends. Germline loops: CDR1 MNHEY, CDR2 SMNVEV (reference sequence). This CDR3 comprises 14 residues. Participant-given clinical history determined each cohort assignment.

The rearrangement links TRBV27 to TRBJ1-5; a possible D gene is TRBD1 (5 bases). The TCR sequence derives from a woman under 40 who had recovered from COVID-19. The sample consisted of PBMCs or T cells enriched from blood (not recorded which). CDR3 residues: CASSGVGGNQPQHF. The DNA of the CDR3 is TGTGCCAGCAGTGGCGTGGGGGGGAATCAGCCCCAGCATTTT.